Following are 11 T cell receptor beta chains from one sample sequenced in a study of blood T cell repertoires in COVID-19. TCRdb's table, derived via immunoSEQ multiplex PCR, lists solely in-frame clones and lacks some. This table holds fewer than 100,000 clones, approximately 87% found once. The sequenced material came from peripheral blood. These receptors originate from a human donor in a cohort sampled during active COVID-19.

A single count supports this clone. This chain links TRBV5-1 with TRBJ2-5; no clear D. The length of the CDR3 is 14 residues. V dropped 2 bases and J dropped 5 bases, with 13 bases sitting between them. Per the germline V gene, CDR1 is SGHRS and CDR2 is YFSETQ. The CDR3, as DNA: TGCGCCAGCAGCTTCGACCCGAGGATGGAGACCCAGTACTTC. Translating it yields CASSFDPRMETQYF. The whole variable domain, remainder taken from reference TRBV5-1 and TRBJ2-5, is KAGVTQTPRYLIKTRGQQVTLSCSPISGHRSVSWYQQTPGQGLQFLFEYFSETQRNKGNFPGRFSGRQFSNSRSEMNVSTLELGDSALYLCASSFDPRMETQYFGPGTRLLVL.

The chain has TRBV10-3 and TRBJ2-1; D is unclear. Per the germline V gene, CDR1 is ENHRY and CDR2 is SYGVKD. The CDR3 is 12 amino acids. The germline V and J ends were trimmed by 2 bases and 7 bases, with 6 bases remaining between them. DNA of the CDR3: TGTGCCATCAGTGAGAGAGGAAATGAGCAGTTCTTC. Translation gives CAISERGNEQFF.

The chain combines TRBV12-3 or TRBV12-4 with TRBJ2-7; D is perhaps TRBD1 (6 bases). This CDR3 has 13 residues. The germline V and J ends were trimmed by 8 bases and 6 bases, with 17 bases remaining between them. The CDR3 spells CASGSDRTFEQYF. The DNA of the CDR3 is TGTGCCAGCGGCTCTGACAGGACGTTCGAGCAGTACTTC.

The chain employs TRBV5-1 and TRBJ2-7; TRBD2 agrees at 11 bases. Germline-derived CDR1 and CDR2 are SGHRS and YFSETQ. V dropped 5 bases and J dropped 4; count of bases not matched to a gene: 8. CDR3 length equals 15 residues. The CDR3 here is CASREVASGRYEQYF. DNA of the CDR3: TGCGCCAGCAGGGAGGTCGCTAGCGGGAGGTACGAGCAGTACTTC.

The chain combines TRBV9 with TRBJ2-7, with D possibly being TRBD1 (6 bases). The V end was cut by 5 bases, the J end by 2 bases, with 11 bases between. Germline V gene data show CDR1 as SGDLS and CDR2 as YYNGEE. The CDR3 is 13 residues long. The CDR3 DNA sequence: TGTGCCAGCAGTGGAGACAGGACCTACGAGCAGTACTTC. It is translated as CASSGDRTYEQYF.

CDR3 nucleotide sequence: TGTGCCATTCAACAGGGGGGAAGCACAGATACGCAGTATTTT. It yields the protein CAIQQGGSTDTQYF. This rearrangement joins TRBV10-3 to TRBJ2-3; 8 bases fit TRBD1. Germline CDR1 ENHRY, CDR2 SYGVKD. This CDR3 comprises 14 residues. The junction had 5 bases not matched to a gene; V was cut back by 9 bases and J by 0 bases.

The chain employs TRBV6-1 and TRBJ2-7; 7 nucleotides align to TRBD2. Trimming cost V 1 base and J 2 bases; bases outside gene matches: 8. The CDR3 contains 16 residues. Germline V gene sequence: CDR1 MNHNS, CDR2 SASEGT. CDR3 amino acids: CASSEVSGGAPYEQYF. The CDR3 region has the DNA TGTGCCAGCAGTGAAGTTTCGGGGGGAGCCCCCTACGAGCAGTACTTC.

V is TRBV25-1 and J is TRBJ1-6, with 7 bases identical to TRBD1. After removal of 6 bases from V and 5 bases from J, the junction contained 4 bases not matched to a gene. The CDR3 has 14 amino acids. Per germline, CDR1 MGHDK and CDR2 SYGVNS. CDR3 sequence: CASSKGANNSPLHF. The CDR3 DNA reads TGTGCCAGCAGCAAGGGGGCCAATAATTCACCCCTCCACTTT.

V gene TRBV5-1 combines with J gene TRBJ2-3, with 9 bases fitting TRBD1. This CDR3 comprises 15 residues. Germline-derived CDR1 and CDR2 are SGHRS and YFSETQ. The J segment lost 0 bases and the V segment lost 3 bases, leaving 2 bases of the junction unmatched. CDR3 DNA sequence: TGCGCCAGCAGCTCTGGGACAGGGAGCACAGATACGCAGTATTTT. Translating it yields CASSSGTGSTDTQYF.

The CDR3 loop is CASSIDRSSREKLFF. As DNA, the CDR3 is TGTGCCAGTAGTATAGATAGGAGTTCGCGAGAAAAACTGTTTTTT. The rearrangement uses TRBV19 and TRBJ1-4; D ambiguous. V was pared by 0 bases and J by 8 bases, with 13 bases between. CDR1 is LNHDA, CDR2 SQIVND, per germline (reference sequence). This CDR3 is 15 amino acids long. Together with reference TRBV19 and TRBJ1-4, the CDR3 gives the full variable domain: DGGITQSPKYLFRKEGQNVTLSCEQNLNHDAMYWYRQDPGQGLRLIYYSQIVNDFQKGDIAEGYSVSREKKESFPLTVTSAQKNPTAFYLCASSIDRSSREKLFFGSGTQLSVL.

The chain has TRBV12-3 or TRBV12-4 and TRBJ1-2; D may be TRBD1 (5 bases). The V end lost 10 bases, the J end lost 2 bases, and 14 bases lay between the germline ends. The CDR3 sequence is 13 residues long. CDR3 protein: CAIIQGLNYGYTF. Written as DNA, the CDR3 is TGTGCCATCATCCAGGGACTCAACTATGGCTACACCTTC.